What follows describes a single T cell receptor (beta chain). A much bigger clone sits one base away, suggesting this may be a read error. TCRdb analysed the multiplex PCR reads with MiXCR anew, one entry per CDR3 protein. The sample consists of approximately 180,000 distinct CDR3 sequences, roughly a third of them appearing once. These data belong to a study of breast tumors, draining lymph nodes, adjacent tissues. Axillary draining lymph nodes of breast cancer patients supplied the node samples. The origin of this receptor is a female donor with breast cancer. Some clones in this sample may be carry-over from other donors' samples. Material: axillary lymph node tissue.

The CDR3 coding sequence is TGCAGTGCCCCGCCCAGGGGTCCCCAAGCGACCCAGTACTTC. Translated: CSAPPRGPQATQYF. The chain recombines TRBV20-1 with TRBJ2-5, with a possible D match to TRBD1 (6 bases). CDR3 length: 14 residues. Germline V gives CDR1 DFQATT, CDR2 SNEGSKA (reference sequence).